This T cell receptor (beta chain) was identified in a study of blood T cell repertoires in COVID-19. Study overall: The United States, Italy and Spain were the sources of the acute and convalescent COVID-19 samples. T cells, B-cell-depleted T cells, or PBMCs provided the cDNA or gDNA that served as material.

Original processing methods: By means of reference gene primer amplification, nucleated cell counts were estimated. The protocol was immunoSEQ multiplex PCR, while the TCRdb copy is restricted to in-frame clones and leaves out a portion. V, J and clone size are taken as reported in that table, and D and trimming were inferred from the DNA itself. This table has 100,000 to 150,000 clones, 84% appearing once. The V gene's germline CDR1 is SEHNR and CDR2 FQNEAQ (reference sequence). V lost 5 bases to trimming and J lost 3 bases; unmatched junction nucleotides: 10. The CDR3 has 17 residues. The V and J genes are TRBV7-9 and TRBJ1-6; the match to TRBD1 covers 7 bases. Sequenced input: peripheral blood. This clonotype was obtained from a woman in her thirties who had recovered from COVID-19. In DNA, the CDR3 is TGTGCCAGCAGCCTCGGGGACAGTTCTTACTATAATTCACCCCTCCACTTT. The encoded protein is CASSLGDSSYYNSPLHF.